These T cell receptor beta chains were read from a single sample in a study of T cell responses to AZD1222 COVID-19 vaccine. Assay: immunoSEQ multiplex PCR; the TCRdb copy retains only in-frame clones and omits some. The top ten clones hold roughly 3.1% of a sample with roughly 130,000 clones, more than 85% of them seen once. The sample in question was peripheral blood, obtained on day 0 of AZD1222 vaccination. The origin of the receptors is an adult in good health. CDR3s include the opening cysteine and the closing phenylalanine or tryptophan. Fields, in order: clone size, V gene, J gene, D gene, CDR3 DNA, CDR3 protein. A D gene is named only where the DNA matches it firmly. Clone size is not always given. Where it is, it says once, few, many or a class for expanded clones.

>.|TRBV14|TRBJ2-1|.
TGTGCCAGCAGCCGGTCATCATTGGGTGAGCAGTTCTTC
CASSRSSLGEQFF
>.|TRBV7-8|TRBJ1-2|.
TGTGCCAGCAGCTTACCTGGGGTAAGCGGCTACACCTTC
CASSLPGVSGYTF
>few|TRBV9|TRBJ2-1|.
TGTGCCAGCAGCGTAATGGGGAACTCCTACAATGAGCAGTTCTTC
CASSVMGNSYNEQFF
>.|TRBV13|TRBJ2-1|TRBD2
TGTGCCAGCAGCTCGGGACTAGCGGGGGAGTATGTCACTGAGCAGTTCTTC
CASSSGLAGEYVTEQFF
>.|TRBV5-1|TRBJ1-4|TRBD1
TGCGCCAGCAGCTGGGAACAGGGGTTTAATGAAAAACTGTTTTTT
CASSWEQGFNEKLFF
>.|TRBV2|TRBJ2-7|.
TGTGCCAGCAGTGTAACCCCCGAGCAGTACTTC
CASSVTPEQYF
>.|TRBV5-1|TRBJ2-7|.
TGCGCCAGCAGCTGGGCTACAGGGTATATGTTGAACGAGCAGTACTTC
CASSWATGYMLNEQYF
>.|TRBV7-9|TRBJ1-5|.
TGTGCCAGCAGCTTAGGGGTACTATTGAATATCGGTCAGCCCCAGCATTTT
CASSLGVLLNIGQPQHF
>.|TRBV7-9|TRBJ1-2|TRBD1
TGTGCCAGCAGCCCGACAGGGTTAGGCTACACCTTC
CASSPTGLGYTF
>.|TRBV5-5|TRBJ1-6|.
TGTGCCAGCATTGATCAGGACCCAAGTTCACCCCTCCACTTT
CASIDQDPSSPLHF
>.|TRBV7-9|TRBJ2-5|TRBD2
TGTGCCAGCAGCTGGACGTTAATAGCGGGAGAAGAGACCCAGTACTTC
CASSWTLIAGEETQYF
>.|TRBV3-1/TRBV3-2|TRBJ1-3|.
TGTGCCAGCAGCCAGGGGAGTTCTGGAAACACCATATATTTT
CASSQGSSGNTIYF
>.|TRBV2|TRBJ1-5|TRBD1
TGTGCCAGCAGTCTAACAGGGGAGCCCCAGCATTTT
CASSLTGEPQHF
>few|TRBV5-1|TRBJ2-5|.
TGCGCCAGCAGCTTGGGTAGCGGAGAAGAGACCCAGTACTTC
CASSLGSGEETQYF
>once|TRBV30|TRBJ1-6|.
TGTGCCTGGAGGCCGCAGGGGCGGTCACCCCTCCACTTT
CAWRPQGRSPLHF
>few|TRBV4-2|TRBJ1-1|.
TGTGCCAGCAGCCGATCGCGACAGTCGGACACTGAAGCTTTCTTT
CASSRSRQSDTEAFF
>.|TRBV5-1|TRBJ2-7|.
TGCGCCAGCAGCTTGGCCGGCGGGCGGGCGACTTACGAGCAGTACTTC
CASSLAGGRATYEQYF
>.|TRBV3-1/TRBV3-2|TRBJ1-5|.
TGTGCCAGCAGCCAAGTCTTCTTATTTCAACTCTACAATCAGCCCCAGCATTTT
CASSQVFLFQLYNQPQHF
>.|TRBV12-3/TRBV12-4|TRBJ2-7|.
TGTGCCAGCAGTTATAGCCAGTTCTACGAGCAGTACTTC
CASSYSQFYEQYF
>once|TRBV27|TRBJ2-3|.
TGTGCCAGCAGTCCCGACTGGAGCGCTAGCACAGATACGCAGTATTTT
CASSPDWSASTDTQYF
>.|TRBV28|TRBJ1-5|.
TGTGCCAGCAGTTTAAACAGGAATCAGCCCCAGCATTTT
CASSLNRNQPQHF
>.|TRBV19|TRBJ1-6|.
TGTGCCAGTAGTGGGGGAACCTATAATTCACCCCTCCACTTT
CASSGGTYNSPLHF